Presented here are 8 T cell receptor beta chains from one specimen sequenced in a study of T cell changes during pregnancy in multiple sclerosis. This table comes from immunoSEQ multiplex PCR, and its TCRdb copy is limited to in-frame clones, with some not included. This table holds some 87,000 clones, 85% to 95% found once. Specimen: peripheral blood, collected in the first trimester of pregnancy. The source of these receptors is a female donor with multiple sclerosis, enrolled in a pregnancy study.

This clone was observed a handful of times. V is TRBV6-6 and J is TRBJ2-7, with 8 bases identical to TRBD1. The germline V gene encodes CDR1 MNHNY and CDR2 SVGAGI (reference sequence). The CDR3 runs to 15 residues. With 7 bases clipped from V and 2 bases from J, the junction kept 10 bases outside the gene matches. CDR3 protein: CASTNSGTGPYEQYF. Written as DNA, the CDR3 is TGTGCCAGCACCAACTCCGGGACAGGTCCCTACGAGCAGTACTTC.

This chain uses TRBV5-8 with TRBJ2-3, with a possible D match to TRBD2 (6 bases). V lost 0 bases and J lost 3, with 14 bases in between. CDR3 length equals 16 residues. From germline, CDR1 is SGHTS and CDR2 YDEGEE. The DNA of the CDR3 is TGTGCCAGCAGCTTGGACGGGAGTGAAACTACAGATACGCAGTATTTT. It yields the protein CASSLDGSETTDTQYF.

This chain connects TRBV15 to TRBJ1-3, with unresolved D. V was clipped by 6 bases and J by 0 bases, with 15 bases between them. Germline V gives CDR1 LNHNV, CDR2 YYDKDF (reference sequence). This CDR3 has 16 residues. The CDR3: CATRSDEWYSGNTIYF. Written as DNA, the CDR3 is TGTGCCACCAGGTCAGATGAATGGTACTCTGGAAACACCATATATTTT. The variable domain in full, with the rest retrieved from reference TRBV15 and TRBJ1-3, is DAMVIQNPRYQVTQFGKPVTLSCSQTLNHNVMYWYQQKSSQAPKLLFHYYDKDFNNEADTPDNFQSRRPNTSFCFLDIRSPGLGDTAMYLCATRSDEWYSGNTIYFGEGSWLTVV.

CDR3 loop: CASIPTGGIGTQYF. CDR3 bases: TGTGCCAGCATTCCGACAGGGGGCATCGGGACCCAGTACTTC. J is TRBJ2-5 and V is TRBV28; the match to TRBD1 covers 10 bases. The CDR3 covers 14 residues. V gave up 7 bases and J gave up 7 bases; unmatched junction bases: 9. Germline assignment: CDR1 MDHEN and CDR2 SYDVKM.

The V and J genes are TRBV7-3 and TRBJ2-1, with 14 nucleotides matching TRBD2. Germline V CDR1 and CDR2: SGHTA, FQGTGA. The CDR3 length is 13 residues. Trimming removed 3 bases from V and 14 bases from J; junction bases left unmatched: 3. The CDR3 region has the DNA TGTGCCAGCAGCTTGGGACTAGCGGGAGAAAAGTTCTTC. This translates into CASSLGLAGEKFF.

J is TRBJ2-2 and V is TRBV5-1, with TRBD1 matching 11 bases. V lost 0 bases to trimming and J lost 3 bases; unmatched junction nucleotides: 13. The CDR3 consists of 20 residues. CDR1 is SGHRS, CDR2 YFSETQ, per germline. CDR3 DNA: TGCGCCAGCAGCTTGGCCATGGACAGGGGGCCGGTGAGGGACACCGGGGAGCTGTTTTTT. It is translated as CASSLAMDRGPVRDTGELFF.

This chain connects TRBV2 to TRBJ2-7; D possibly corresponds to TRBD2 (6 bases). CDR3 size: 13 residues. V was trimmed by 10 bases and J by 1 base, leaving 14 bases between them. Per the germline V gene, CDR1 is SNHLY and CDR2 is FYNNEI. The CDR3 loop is CATTIADSYEQYF. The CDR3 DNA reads TGTGCCACCACGATAGCGGATTCCTACGAGCAGTACTTC.

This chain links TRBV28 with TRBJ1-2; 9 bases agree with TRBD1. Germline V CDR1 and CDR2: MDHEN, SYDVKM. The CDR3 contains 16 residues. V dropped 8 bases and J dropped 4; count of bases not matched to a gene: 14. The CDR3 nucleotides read TGTGCCAGCTACCCGGACAGGGGCGTTCTACTCTATGGCTACACCTTC. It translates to CASYPDRGVLLYGYTF.